This entry lists 26 T cell receptor beta chains sequenced from one sample in a study of CD8+ T cells in alopecia areata. Sorting of pooled cutaneous lymph node cells used CD4, CD8alpha, NKG2D, NKG2ACE and other markers. Sequencing relied on a cDNA template that was reverse transcribed from extracted RNA. Profiled with immunoSEQ multiplex PCR; TCRdb holds only in-frame clones, not every one. The sample is made up of about 270,000 clones, none counted only once. Input material: CD4+ T cells sorted from a lymph node. The source is a C3H/HeJ mouse with alopecia areata. MHC haplotype of the mouse line: H2-k.

This clone showed up just a few times. The gene symbols are mouse symbols. The CDR3 is cut off 4 residues early in the read; its end comes from the germline J gene. This rearrangement joins TRBV13-2 to TRBJ2-3; D gene uncertain. The ends were cut back, 0 bases at V and 0 bases at J, with 8 bases in the middle. There are 15 residues in the CDR3. Germline V gene data show CDR1 as NNHNN and CDR2 as SYGAGS (reference sequence). The CDR3 region is CASGDAPTSAETLYF. CDR3 DNA (partial): TGTGCCAGCGGTGATGCACCAACTAGTGCAGAA.

This clone came up a few times. Mouse germline and gene names are used. The CDR3 is cut off 4 residues early in the read; its end comes from the germline J gene. The J gene is TRBJ1-2, the V gene TRBV31, with 11 nucleotides matching TRBD1. CDR1 GKSSPN and CDR2 SITVG come from the germline V gene. V lost 2 bases to trimming and J lost 4 bases; unmatched junction nucleotides: 3. This CDR3 is 14 amino acids long. The sequenced CDR3 bases are TGTGCCTGGAGTGAGGGACAGGGGGTCTCC. It is translated as CAWSEGQGVS. The whole CDR3 protein reads CAWSEGQGVSDYTF.

This clone was observed at least ten times. Gene names are the mouse ones. CDR3 sequence: CASSRGLGGRVAETLYF. CDR3 bases read: TGTGCTAGCAGTAGGGGGCTGGGGGGGCGCGTTGCAGAA. V is TRBV17 and J is TRBJ2-3; 10 bases agree with TRBD2. The read terminates 4 residues ahead of where the CDR3 ends, so the germline J gene completes it. The J segment lost 2 bases and the V segment lost 3 bases, leaving 8 bases of the junction unmatched. From germline, CDR1 is MNHDT and CDR2 YYDKIL. This CDR3 comprises 17 residues.

Remarks on this clone: Gene names are mouse gene names. The sequence runs out 4 residues before the end of the CDR3; the remainder is reconstructed from the germline J gene. Within the sample, other DNA sequences also encode this same CDR3. V gene TRBV13-1 combines with J gene TRBJ2-3, with 7 positions matching TRBD1. Looked up from germline, CDR1 is NSHNY and CDR2 is SYGAGN. Losses at the gene ends were 6 bases for V and 1 base for J; bases not matched to a gene: 2. The CDR3 loop spans 13 amino acids. CDR3: CASTDRGAETLYF. The sequenced part of the CDR3 DNA is TGTGCCAGCACTGACAGGGGTGCAGAA.

As to this clone: The genes are named according to mouse. Other DNA sequences in this sample translate to the same CDR3. The CDR3 reads CASSPTGGSAETLYF. CDR3 DNA (partial): TGTGCCAGCAGCCCCACCGGGGGGAGTGCAGAA. The chain employs TRBV19 and TRBJ2-3, with D possibly being TRBD2 (6 bases). From the germline J gene comes the end of the CDR3, since the read stops 4 residues before it. Germline V gives CDR1 FNHDT, CDR2 SITEND (reference sequence). V lost 5 bases, J lost 0 bases, and 13 bases lay in between. This CDR3 is built from 15 residues.

This clone was found a few times. Gene labels here are mouse ones. The sequenced fragment ends 4 residues before the CDR3 boundary, so the rest is inferred from the germline J gene. The same CDR3 can be traced to other DNA sequences in this sample. V gene TRBV13-1 combines with J gene TRBJ2-3; 8 nucleotides line up with TRBD1. The CDR3 loop spans 15 amino acids. V dropped 0 bases and J dropped 1; count of bases not matched to a gene: 1. The V gene's germline CDR1 is NSHNY and CDR2 SYGAGN. The covered CDR3 bases are TGTGCCAGCAGTGATGTGGGACAGGGTGCAGAA. As protein: CASSDVGQGAE. The CDR3 in full is CASSDVGQGAETLYF.

This clone appeared a few times. Here the gene names and germline are mouse. The CDR3 end falls 4 residues outside the read, so it is completed with the germline J gene. The chain employs TRBV13-3 and TRBJ1-1; 9 bases align to TRBD1. The CDR3 runs to 17 residues. Losses at the gene ends were 0 bases for V and 1 base for J; bases not matched to a gene: 7. The germline CDR1 and CDR2 sequences are NNHDY and SYVADS. The CDR3 is CASSDASDRGLNTEVFF. The CDR3 DNA, read in part, is TGTGCCAGCAGTGATGCTTCGGACAGGGGCCTAAACACA.

Concerning this clone: Genes here carry mouse names. CDR3 bases read: TGTGCCAGCAGTGATCCCGGGACAGGGGCAAACTCC. It encodes CASSDPGTGANS. From start to end, the CDR3 is CASSDPGTGANSDYTF. The chain has TRBV13-1 and TRBJ1-2; TRBD1 matches 10 bases. The DNA ends 4 residues before the CDR3 does, and the rest of the CDR3 is filled in from the germline J gene. This CDR3 spans 16 amino acids. CDR1 and CDR2 from the germline V gene are NSHNY and SYGAGN. V shed 1 base, J shed 0 bases, and the junction held 3 bases outside the gene matches.

This clone has a handful of counts. The gene names here belong to mouse. The CDR3 is cut off 4 residues early in the read; its end comes from the germline J gene. In the same sample, other DNA sequences code for this CDR3. The chain has TRBV5 and TRBJ2-2, with 7 positions matching TRBD1. Trimming took 4 bases from V and 4 from J; bases not matched to a gene: 3. Germline V gene sequence: CDR1 LGHNA, CDR2 YNLKQL (reference sequence). The CDR3 sequence is 14 residues long. The sequenced CDR3 bases are TGTGCCAGCAGCCGACAGGGCGGCACCGGG. Amino acid sequence: CASSRQGGTG. The CDR3 in its entirety is CASSRQGGTGQLYF.

This clone has a handful of counts. Gene names refer to mouse genes. The read ends 4 residues before the CDR3 terminus; that terminus is restored from the germline J gene. This chain connects TRBV31 to TRBJ2-3; TRBD2 matches at 7 bases. The CDR3 totals 15 residues. The J segment lost 0 bases and the V segment lost 3 bases, leaving 6 bases of the junction unmatched. Per the germline V gene, CDR1 is GKSSPN and CDR2 is SITVG. CDR3 region: CAWSLGLTSAETLYF. CDR3 bases read: TGTGCCTGGAGCCTGGGACTGACTAGTGCAGAA.

Remarks on this clone: Any gene name here is a mouse gene name. Coverage ceases 4 residues before the CDR3 finishes, and the germline J gene fills in the end. V is TRBV13-2 and J is TRBJ2-3, with TRBD2 identical over 8 bases. V dropped 0 bases and J dropped 2; count of bases not matched to a gene: 2. This CDR3 contains 15 residues. Germline CDR1 and CDR2: NNHNN and SYGAGS (reference sequence). This CDR3 is CASGDGGGAAETLYF. Incomplete CDR3 DNA: TGTGCCAGCGGTGATGGGGGGGGCGCTGCAGAA.

This clone has a handful of counts. The genes and germline here are from mouse. Read data end 4 residues before the CDR3 end; the end is taken from the germline J gene. Other DNA sequences of this sample code for an identical CDR3. The V and J genes are TRBV19 and TRBJ2-2; 8 bases are shared with TRBD1. Unmatched junction bases numbered 1, after V lost 6 bases and J lost 0 bases. The CDR3 totals 14 residues. CDR1 and CDR2 from the germline V gene are FNHDT and SITEND (reference sequence). The CDR3 region is CASTTGANTGQLYF. CDR3 DNA, as far as it was read: TGTGCCAGCACGACAGGGGCAAACACCGGG.

This clone has a handful of counts. Gene names are the mouse ones. The read stops 4 residues short of the end of the CDR3; the missing end is completed from the germline J gene. This chain connects TRBV19 to TRBJ2-7; the D gene is possibly TRBD1 (6 bases). Germline CDR1 and CDR2: FNHDT and SITEND (reference sequence). The CDR3 totals 13 residues. The CDR3 DNA, read in part, is TGTGCCAGCAGTCGGGGACATCCTTAT. Its protein is CASSRGHPY. The entire CDR3 is CASSRGHPYEQYF.

In its sample, this clone was seen a few times. Gene names and germline match the mouse. The missing CDR3 end, 4 residues past where the read stops, is filled in from the germline J gene. This rearrangement joins TRBV1 to TRBJ2-5; 9 bases are a match to TRBD2. There are 16 residues in the CDR3. V shed 4 bases and J 0 bases; nucleotides not matched to a gene: 5. From germline, CDR1 is NSQYPW and CDR2 LRSPGD (reference sequence). CDR3 in amino acids: CTCSVGGAPNQDTQYF. Incomplete CDR3 DNA: TGCACCTGCAGTGTTGGGGGGGCGCCGAACCAAGAC.

Comment on this clone: The genes and germline here are from mouse. The CDR3 end is not reached by the read, which stops 4 residues before it; the germline J gene fills it in. The chain links TRBV13-3 to TRBJ1-1; 11 bases align to TRBD1. The germline V gene has CDR1 NNHDY and CDR2 SYVADS. This CDR3 is built from 14 residues. CDR3 DNA (partial): TGTGCCAGCAGCGTCCCGGGACAGGGGGGA. Protein: CASSVPGQGG. From start to end, the CDR3 is CASSVPGQGGEVFF.

This clone has a handful of counts. Gene names follow the mouse nomenclature. The read comes to an end 4 residues before the CDR3 does, leaving the germline J gene to fill in the end. Other DNA sequences from this sample encode an identical CDR3 as well. The chain couples TRBV19 to TRBJ2-5; 10 bases agree with TRBD2. Germline V gives CDR1 FNHDT, CDR2 SITEND (reference sequence). CDR3 size: 13 residues. The CDR3 DNA, read in part, is TGTGCCAGCAGTCGGACTGGGGGTGAC. It is translated as CASSRTGGD. The CDR3 as a whole reads CASSRTGGDTQYF.

Note on this clone: Mouse gene names and germline throughout. The read stops 4 residues short of the end of the CDR3; the missing end is completed from the germline J gene. This chain connects TRBV13-2 to TRBJ2-7; TRBD2 aligns across 12 bases. CDR3 length equals 16 residues. The germline V gene has CDR1 NNHNN and CDR2 SYGAGS (reference sequence). The CDR3 here is CASGDAGLGGRYEQYF. Partial CDR3 DNA: TGTGCCAGCGGTGATGCGGGACTGGGGGGCCGTTAT.

This clone was counted at least ten times. Genes and germline are mouse. Read coverage stops 4 residues before the CDR3 terminus; the germline J gene supplies the remainder. The V and J genes are TRBV12-1 and TRBJ2-2; 12 bases are shared with TRBD2. The CDR3 sequence is 17 residues long. Germline CDR1 and CDR2: SGHSN and HYEKVE. J was trimmed by 4 bases and V by 2 bases; bases with no gene match: 7. The sequenced CDR3 bases are TGTGCCAGCTCTCGAGACTGGGGGGGCGCACGCACCGGG. The encoded protein is CASSRDWGGARTG. The whole CDR3 reads CASSRDWGGARTGQLYF.

This clone was counted a few times. All gene names here are mouse names. The read ends 4 residues shy of where the CDR3 ends; the end is completed using the germline J gene. The V gene is TRBV13-3, the J gene TRBJ2-3; D uncertain. V dropped 3 bases and J dropped 3 bases, with 5 bases sitting between them. CDR3 length: 12 amino acids. In germline, CDR1 is NNHDY, CDR2 SYVADS. The sequenced part of the CDR3 DNA is TGTGCCAGCAGTGGACAAGCAGAA. This translates into CASSGQAE. The entire CDR3 protein is CASSGQAETLYF.

This clone was detected only a few times. Germline and genes here are mouse. The read gets to within 4 residues of the CDR3 end, and the germline J gene fills in the rest. This CDR3 is also generated by other DNA sequences in the sample. The chain carries TRBV19 and TRBJ2-7, with 7 bases fitting TRBD2. The CDR3 spans 14 residues. The germline V gene encodes CDR1 FNHDT and CDR2 SITEND (reference sequence). After removal of 2 bases from V and 3 bases from J, the junction contained 5 bases not matched to a gene. The CDR3 loop is CASSIPGGLYEQYF. The sequenced CDR3 bases are TGTGCCAGCAGTATTCCTGGGGGACTCTAT.

As concerns this clone: Gene names refer to mouse genes. The missing CDR3 end, 4 residues past where the read stops, is filled in from the germline J gene. Other nucleotide sequences in the sample specify the same CDR3. The rearrangement uses TRBV1 and TRBJ2-1, with D perhaps matching TRBD1 (6 bases). This CDR3 contains 15 residues. Germline lookup yields CDR1 NSQYPW and CDR2 LRSPGD (reference sequence). V lost 0 bases and J 4 bases, leaving 10 bases between the germline ends. CDR3 sequence: CTCSAERDKYAEQFF. The CDR3 DNA, read in part, is TGCACCTGCAGTGCAGAAAGGGACAAGTATGCT.

This clone has more than one count but fewer than ten. Genes and germline come from the mouse. The missing CDR3 end, 4 residues past where the read stops, is filled in from the germline J gene. The rearrangement joins TRBV19 to TRBJ1-2; D perhaps matches TRBD1 (5 bases). CDR1 is FNHDT and CDR2 is SITEND in the germline V gene (reference sequence). There are 15 residues in the CDR3. Trimming removed 2 bases from V and 0 bases from J, with 11 bases in between. CDR3 amino acids: CASSMSGGANSDYTF. Incomplete CDR3 DNA: TGTGCCAGCAGTATGTCGGGGGGTGCAAACTCC. The full variable domain, in which reference TRBV19 and TRBJ1-2 provide the parts outside the CDR3, is GGIITQTPKFLIGQEGQKLTLKCQQNFNHDTMYWYRQDSGKGLRLIYYSITENDLQKGDLSEGYDASREKKSSFSLTVTSAQKNEMAVFLCASSMSGGANSDYTFGSGTRLLVI.

Points on this clone: Mouse gene names apply. The CDR3 end lies 4 residues beyond the end of the read and is filled in from the germline J gene. The J gene is TRBJ2-5, the V gene TRBV14; 9 nucleotides match TRBD1. The CDR3 extends over 14 amino acids. Looked up from germline, CDR1 is SGHDT and CDR2 is FRDEAV. The sequenced CDR3 bases are TGTGCCAGCAGAACCGGGACAGGGTTGGAC. Translating gives CASRTGTGLD. From start to end, the CDR3 is CASRTGTGLDTQYF.

Many counts were recorded for this clone. The listed genes are named as in mouse. The read comes to an end 4 residues before the CDR3 does, leaving the germline J gene to fill in the end. The chain is built from TRBV19 and TRBJ2-3; D gene ambiguous. The germline V gene has CDR1 FNHDT and CDR2 SITEND (reference sequence). V was pared by 2 bases and J by 0 bases, with 10 bases between. The CDR3 runs to 15 residues. CDR3 amino acids: CASSILRSSAETLYF. The DNA read from the CDR3 is TGTGCCAGCAGTATTTTGAGGTCTAGTGCAGAA. The full variable domain, completed using reference TRBV19 and TRBJ2-3, is GGIITQTPKFLIGQEGQKLTLKCQQNFNHDTMYWYRQDSGKGLRLIYYSITENDLQKGDLSEGYDASREKKSSFSLTVTSAQKNEMAVFLCASSILRSSAETLYFGSGTRLTVL.

Concerning this clone: These gene names are mouse names. Read sequence stops 4 residues before the CDR3 end, and the germline J gene provides the missing end. The chain couples TRBV19 to TRBJ2-2, with 9 bases identical to TRBD1. CDR3 length: 15 amino acids. Per germline, CDR1 FNHDT and CDR2 SITEND (reference sequence). Germline trimming cut 6 bases from V and 4 bases from J; bases unmatched to any gene: 7. The CDR3 sequence is CASKEGQGSTGQLYF. CDR3 DNA (partial): TGTGCCAGCAAAGAAGGACAGGGGTCCACCGGG. The full variable domain, its missing parts supplied by reference TRBV19 and TRBJ2-2, is GGIITQTPKFLIGQEGQKLTLKCQQNFNHDTMYWYRQDSGKGLRLIYYSITENDLQKGDLSEGYDASREKKSSFSLTVTSAQKNEMAVFLCASKEGQGSTGQLYFGEGSKLTVL.

A remark on this clone: Gene names are mouse gene names. Read sequence stops 4 residues before the CDR3 end, and the germline J gene provides the missing end. The chain uses TRBV1 and TRBJ1-1; 8 bases line up with TRBD1. Losses at the gene ends were 3 bases for V and 0 bases for J; bases not matched to a gene: 6. Germline values: CDR1 NSQYPW, CDR2 LRSPGD (reference sequence). The CDR3 has 16 amino acids. This chain's CDR3 is CTCSALRTGSNTEVFF. CDR3 DNA (partial): TGCACCTGCAGTGCCCTAAGGACAGGGTCAAACACA.